A selection of T cell receptor beta chains follows, all from one sample in a study of blood T cells in healthy people across ages. MiXCR was run by TCRdb on the 5' RACE reads, yielding one entry per CDR3 protein. The repertoire consists of approximately 820,000 distinct CDR3 sequences, with around two fifths occurring once and the leading ten covering about a fifth. The sequencing sample was made of blood. These receptors were taken from a man aged 60-69 years in good health. Each CDR3 is given with its conserved first and last residue. The D gene is left open where the match is weak. Some rows have no size entry. The others give once, few or many, or a class for an expanded clone.

TRBV7-2	-	TRBJ1-2	-	CASGASNYGYTF	TGTGCCAGCGGGGCGTCGAACTATGGCTACACCTTC
TRBV2	-	TRBJ2-7	-	CASSDRIEQYF	TGTGCCAGCAGTGATCGAATCGAGCAGTACTTC
TRBV14	-	TRBJ2-5	few	CASSQVNYPQETQYF	TGTGCCAGCAGCCAAGTGAACTATCCTCAAGAGACCCAGTACTTC
TRBV7-2	-	TRBJ2-1	-	CASSWEYNEQFF	TGTGCCAGCAGCTGGGAATACAATGAGCAGTTCTTC
TRBV27	-	TRBJ2-1	-	CASSFRWSDNEQFF	TGTGCCAGCAGTTTCCGTTGGTCCGACAATGAGCAGTTCTTC
TRBV7-9	-	TRBJ1-1	few	CASGRQPNTEAFF	TGTGCCAGCGGAAGACAGCCGAACACTGAAGCTTTCTTT
TRBV12-3/TRBV12-4	-	TRBJ2-7	few	CASSLGLDYEQYF	TGTGCCAGCAGTTTGGGGCTAGACTACGAGCAGTACTTC
TRBV12-3/TRBV12-4	-	TRBJ1-2	-	CASRQGRDYGYTF	TGTGCCAGCAGACAGGGAAGGGACTATGGCTACACCTTC
TRBV11-2	TRBD1	TRBJ2-7	-	CAGSPRGSYEQYF	TGTGCCGGCAGCCCCAGGGGGTCGTACGAGCAGTACTTC
TRBV5-1	TRBD2	TRBJ2-5	few	CASSFTSGGHQETQYF	TGCGCCAGCAGCTTTACTAGCGGGGGGCACCAAGAGACCCAGTACTTC
TRBV12-3/TRBV12-4	-	TRBJ1-5	-	CASRPGTTGGSNQPQHF	TGTGCCAGCAGGCCCGGGACAACCGGAGGTAGCAATCAGCCCCAGCATTTT
TRBV6-2/TRBV6-3	-	TRBJ1-1	-	CASIDHGRGNTEAFF	TGTGCCAGCATCGACCACGGGAGAGGGAACACTGAAGCTTTCTTT
TRBV30	-	TRBJ2-7	-	CAWSVGPSYEQYF	TGTGCCTGGAGTGTAGGGCCCTCCTACGAGCAGTACTTC
TRBV7-2	-	TRBJ1-2	-	CASSSILGRANGYTF	TGTGCCAGCAGCTCCATCCTGGGACGCGCTAACGGCTACACCTTC
TRBV11-2	TRBD2	TRBJ2-1	-	CASSSRAGDGRIGEQFF	TGTGCCAGCAGCTCGCGCGCGGGAGACGGACGTATAGGTGAGCAGTTCTTC
TRBV6-6	-	TRBJ2-3	-	CASRRGATADTQYF	TGTGCCAGCAGGCGTGGAGCCACGGCAGATACGCAGTATTTT
TRBV5-1	-	TRBJ2-2	-	CASSLQVPPSNTGELFF	TGCGCCAGCAGCTTACAGGTCCCTCCCTCGAACACCGGGGAGCTGTTTTTT
TRBV11-2	TRBD2	TRBJ2-1	few	CASSLITSGTYEQFF	TGTGCCAGCAGCTTAATTACTAGCGGGACCTATGAGCAGTTCTTC
TRBV6-2/TRBV6-3	TRBD1	TRBJ2-1	-	CASSLDRPPMLGYEQFF	TGTGCCAGCAGTTTGGACAGGCCCCCAATGCTTGGTTATGAGCAGTTCTTC
TRBV11-2	TRBD2	TRBJ2-1	few	CASSPYGGDNEQFF	TGTGCCAGCAGCCCCTACGGGGGGGATAATGAGCAGTTCTTC
TRBV11-2	TRBD1	TRBJ2-1	few	CASRVLRDSGFYNEQFF	TGTGCCAGCAGAGTACTCCGGGACAGTGGTTTCTACAATGAGCAGTTCTTC
TRBV7-2	TRBD2	TRBJ2-7	-	CASSLALLSGDSYEQYF	TGTGCCAGCAGCTTAGCCTTGCTTAGCGGGGACTCCTACGAGCAGTACTTC
TRBV6-6	-	TRBJ2-5	-	CASSYGVAAGAQETQYF	TGTGCCAGCAGTTACGGGGTAGCGGCCGGCGCACAAGAGACCCAGTACTTC
TRBV7-9	-	TRBJ2-5	-	CASSLSQLQETQYF	TGTGCCAGCAGCTTGTCACAACTACAAGAGACCCAGTACTTC
TRBV3-1	-	TRBJ2-7	-	CASSPQSRFYEQYF	TGTGCCAGCAGCCCTCAATCTCGGTTTTACGAGCAGTACTTC
TRBV29-1	-	TRBJ2-1	-	CSVEGGRSSYNEQFF	TGCAGCGTTGAAGGGGGCAGAAGCTCCTACAATGAGCAGTTCTTC
TRBV10-3	TRBD1	TRBJ1-3	-	CAISGHPGQSSGNTIYF	TGTGCCATCAGTGGACACCCGGGACAGAGCTCTGGAAACACCATATATTTT
TRBV15	TRBD2	TRBJ2-1	-	CATSRAAGGYNEQFF	TGTGCCACCAGCAGGGCAGCGGGGGGGTACAATGAGCAGTTCTTC
TRBV7-8	TRBD1	TRBJ2-7	-	CASSRTGQGGNEQYF	TGTGCCAGCAGCAGAACGGGACAGGGTGGCAATGAGCAGTACTTC
TRBV7-6	TRBD1	TRBJ1-4	few	CASSLADREINEKLFF	TGTGCCAGCAGCTTAGCGGACAGGGAGATTAATGAAAAACTGTTTTTT
TRBV5-1	-	TRBJ1-6	few	CASSLGLQTKGNSPLHF	TGCGCCAGCAGCTTGGGCTTGCAGACCAAGGGAAATTCACCCCTCCACTTT
TRBV3-1	-	TRBJ2-1	once	CASSQRNYRYESSYNEQFF	TGTGCCAGCAGCCAAAGGAACTACCGCTATGAGAGCTCCTACAATGAGCAGTTCTTC
TRBV4-3	-	TRBJ2-3	-	CASSQARTGTDTQYF	TGCGCCAGCAGCCAAGCTCGGACAGGCACAGATACGCAGTATTTT
TRBV11-3	-	TRBJ2-5	-	CASSLDYSGRETQYF	TGTGCCAGCAGCTTAGATTACAGTGGGAGGGAGACCCAGTACTTC
TRBV28	TRBD1	TRBJ2-1	few	CASRTTGAITYNEQFF	TGTGCCAGCAGGACCACAGGGGCGATAACCTACAATGAGCAGTTCTTC
TRBV20-1	-	TRBJ1-5	once	CSARAVPGQSNQPQHF	TGCAGTGCTAGAGCGGTGCCAGGCCAAAGCAATCAGCCCCAGCATTTT
TRBV7-2	TRBD1	TRBJ2-6	-	CASSFKGASTGANVLTF	TGTGCCAGCAGCTTCAAGGGGGCTTCAACTGGGGCCAACGTCCTGACTTTC
TRBV20-1	-	TRBJ1-1	-	CSAKETGPVWRTEAFF	TGCAGTGCTAAAGAGACCGGCCCGGTTTGGCGAACTGAAGCTTTCTTT
TRBV11-2	TRBD2	TRBJ2-2	-	CASSPSGGGTGELFF	TGTGCCAGCAGCCCATCGGGGGGGGGCACCGGGGAGCTGTTTTTT
TRBV18	-	TRBJ2-7	-	CASSLSYPGDNEQYF	TGTGCCAGCTCACTATCCTACCCCGGGGATAACGAGCAGTACTTC
TRBV29-1	-	TRBJ2-1	few	CSAHRAGHNEQFF	TGCAGCGCCCACCGGGCGGGCCACAATGAGCAGTTCTTC
TRBV7-2	TRBD1	TRBJ1-2	-	CASSLEFVEGQVYGYTF	TGTGCCAGCAGCTTAGAGTTTGTGGAGGGACAGGTATATGGCTACACCTTC
TRBV20-1	TRBD1	TRBJ1-5	medium-sized	CSARPPTGLRGSNQPQHF	TGCAGTGCTAGGCCCCCGACAGGGTTAAGAGGGAGCAATCAGCCCCAGCATTTT
TRBV7-2	-	TRBJ1-6	-	CASSQNNGGRRNSPLHF	TGTGCCAGCAGTCAAAATAATGGGGGTCGGAGAAATTCACCCCTCCACTTT
TRBV12-3/TRBV12-4	TRBD1	TRBJ1-2	few	CASSLGDRESYGYTF	TGTGCCAGCAGTTTGGGGGACAGGGAGAGCTATGGCTACACCTTC
TRBV10-3	-	TRBJ2-5	-	CAISESVGQGKYF	TGTGCCATCAGTGAGTCGGTCGGCCAGGGGAAGTACTTC